At least ten counts were recorded for the clone carrying this TCR beta chain. Its target is not known. Amplification of TCR beta CDR3 regions was performed using RNA transcripts as template. When the TCR CDR3 underwent first-round RT-PCR, the HTBI primer set was used. MiXCR, applied by TCRdb to the multiplex PCR reads, yields one record per CDR3 protein. The sample yields around 350,000 distinct CDR3 sequences, about a sixth seen once. Newly diagnosed hyperthyroidism patients aged 18 to 65 years had disease lasting under 2 months. This entry comes from a study of T cells in Graves' hyperthyroidism and ophthalmopathy. Study observations and caveats: Through a model of 13 V-J features, ophthalmopathy was separated from stable hyperthyroidism.

The receptor's source is a woman aged 25 to 45 with Graves' hyperthyroidism that later progressed to Graves' ophthalmopathy. Sequenced input: blood.

The CDR3: CASSVGGTTYEQYF. Here the CDR3 DNA reads TGTGCCAGCAGTGTGGGGGGCACCACCTACGAGCAGTACTTC. The genes are TRBV12-3 or TRBV12-4 and TRBJ2-7, with D perhaps being TRBD1 or TRBD2 (6 bases each). The CDR3 loop spans 14 amino acids. Trimming removed 5 bases at V and 2 bases at J, with 13 bases between.